Below, one T cell receptor beta chain is given with its context. Germline V gene data show CDR1 as SEHNR and CDR2 as FQNEAQ (reference sequence). This CDR3 comprises 15 residues. The J segment lost 5 bases and the V segment lost 4 bases, leaving 8 bases of the junction unmatched. The sample comes from a study of blood T cell repertoires in COVID-19. For the study at large: T cells, B-cell-depleted T cells, or PBMCs supplied cDNA or gDNA.

How the authors handled the data: From reference gene primer amplification, estimates of nucleated cell counts were derived. TCRdb's copy holds only in-frame clones and misses some; the assay was immunoSEQ multiplex PCR. V and J calls plus clone size are reproduced from that table; the DNA served to infer D and trimming. The sample records about 250,000 clones, approximately 82% being singletons. Sequencing was done on a sample of peripheral blood. This sequence originates from a man at least 80 years old with acute or convalescent COVID-19. The V call is TRBV7-9, the J call TRBJ2-1, with 7 bases lining up with TRBD1. CDR3: CASSSTGEKNNEQFF. The CDR3 DNA reads as TGTGCCAGCAGCTCAACAGGGGAGAAAAACAATGAGCAGTTCTTC. Full variable domain (remainder filled in from reference TRBV7-9 and TRBJ2-1): DTGVSQNPRHKITKRGQNVTFRCDPISEHNRLYWYRQTLGQGPEFLTYFQNEAQLEKSRLLSDRFSAERPKGSFSTLEIQRTEQGDSAMYLCASSSTGEKNNEQFFGPGTRLTVL.